A selection of T cell receptor beta chains follows, all from one sample in a study of CD8 T cells in ankylosing spondylitis. TCRdb called the 5' RACE reads again in MiXCR, with one record for every CDR3 protein. The sample holds hundreds of thousands of distinct CDR3 sequences, roughly 10% seen once. The sequencing input was blood, either unsorted or a sorted T cell fraction (not recorded which). All receptors come from a male donor with ankylosing spondylitis. Each CDR3 is given with its conserved first and last residue. The D gene is left open where the match is weak. Clone size, where shown, is once, few, many, or a class for clones that have expanded.

TRBJ1-2 | 12 | TRBV4-2 | - | - | CASSHPSNGYTF | TGTGCCAGCAGCCATCCTTCCAATGGCTACACCTTC
TRBJ2-2 | 18 | TRBV11-3 | TRBD2 | - | CASSLVRTSGRYTGELFF | TGTGCCAGCAGCTTAGTAAGGACTAGCGGACGATACACCGGGGAGCTGTTTTTT
TRBJ2-2 | 12 | TRBV7-9 | - | - | CASQPMTGELFF | TGTGCCAGCCAACCCATGACCGGGGAGCTGTTTTTT
TRBJ2-5 | 14 | TRBV20-1 | - | few | CSARELGRKETQYF | TGCAGTGCTAGAGAACTGGGCAGGAAAGAGACCCAGTACTTC
TRBJ2-2 | 15 | TRBV24-1 | - | - | CATSDNGQRTGELFF | TGTGCCACCAGTGACAACGGACAGAGGACCGGGGAGCTGTTTTTT
TRBJ1-2 | 15 | TRBV6-1 | - | - | CASSQDGSLTYGYTF | TGTGCCAGCAGTCAAGACGGGAGCCTAACCTATGGCTACACCTTC
TRBJ2-7 | 14 | TRBV5-1 | TRBD1 | few | CASSSTGGSLEQYF | TGCGCCAGCAGCTCGACAGGGGGCTCTCTCGAGCAGTACTTC
TRBJ2-2 | 14 | TRBV28 | - | - | CASSLRPETGELFF | TGTGCCAGCAGTTTACGGCCGGAGACCGGGGAGCTGTTTTTT
TRBJ2-2 | 15 | TRBV24-1 | TRBD1 | - | CATSDLDRGAGELFF | TGTGCCACCAGTGATTTGGACAGGGGGGCCGGGGAGCTGTTTTTT
TRBJ2-1 | 18 | TRBV11-3 | TRBD2 | - | CASSLGGASGRSDNEQFF | TGTGCCAGCAGCTTAGGGGGGGCCAGCGGGAGGTCGGACAATGAGCAGTTCTTC
TRBJ2-1 | 15 | TRBV7-9 | - | few | CASRPLSLTYNEQFF | TGTGCCAGCAGACCGCTGAGCCTGACCTACAATGAGCAGTTCTTC
TRBJ2-5 | 14 | TRBV28 | TRBD1 | - | CASRTTGEGETQYF | TGTGCCAGCCGAACTACAGGGGAAGGGGAGACCCAGTACTTC
TRBJ2-1 | 16 | TRBV5-6 | - | few | CASSLDGGYHYNEQFF | TGTGCCAGCAGCTTGGATGGTGGGTATCACTACAATGAGCAGTTCTTC
TRBJ1-1 | 16 | TRBV7-9 | - | - | CASSSPRGGSNTEAFF | TGTGCCAGCAGCTCCCCTCGGGGGGGCTCGAACACTGAAGCTTTCTTT
TRBJ2-5 | 14 | TRBV7-8 | - | few | CASSHGPLRETQYF | TGTGCCAGCAGCCACGGACCCCTAAGGGAAACCCAGTACTTC
TRBJ1-3 | 18 | TRBV4-1 | TRBD1 | - | CASSYRTGGFLSGNTIYF | TGCGCCAGCAGCTACCGAACAGGGGGCTTTCTCTCTGGAAACACCATATATTTT
TRBJ1-1 | 13 | TRBV29-1 | - | few | CSVEGQLKIEAFF | TGCAGCGTTGAAGGGCAGCTTAAAATTGAAGCTTTCTTT
TRBJ2-2 | 14 | TRBV7-6 | TRBD1 | - | CASTPGTGTGELFF | TGTGCCAGCACCCCCGGGACAGGGACCGGGGAGCTGTTTTTT
TRBJ2-7 | 13 | TRBV20-1 | - | - | CSVASSAYYEQYF | TGCAGTGTGGCATCCTCGGCATACTACGAGCAGTACTTC
TRBJ1-5 | 13 | TRBV7-2 | - | - | CASSPSVNQPQHF | TGTGCCAGCAGTCCTTCGGTCAATCAGCCCCAGCATTTT
TRBJ2-3 | 14 | TRBV20-1 | - | - | CSAVDKGSTDTQYF | TGCAGTGCGGTAGACAAGGGTAGCACAGATACGCAGTATTTT
TRBJ2-3 | 15 | TRBV28 | - | few | CASSSRPGATDTQYF | TGTGCCAGCAGTTCCCGCCCGGGGGCCACAGATACGCAGTATTTT
TRBJ1-3 | 15 | TRBV5-1 | TRBD1 | few | CASSSTGVSGNTIYF | TGCGCCAGCAGCTCCACAGGGGTCTCTGGAAACACCATATATTTT
TRBJ1-3 | 18 | TRBV9 | - | - | CASSVASGHAVSGNTIYF | TGTGCCAGCAGCGTAGCTAGTGGACACGCCGTTTCTGGAAACACCATATATTTT
TRBJ2-3 | 13 | TRBV6-5 | - | few | CASSSGLPDTQYF | TGTGCCAGCAGTTCGGGACTTCCTGATACGCAGTATTTT
TRBJ2-3 | 15 | TRBV28 | - | few | CATHRAGSGTDTQYF | TGTGCCACCCATCGGGCGGGATCGGGGACAGATACGCAGTATTTT
TRBJ2-3 | 16 | TRBV7-2 | TRBD2 | few | CASSPIGAGGRDTQYF | TGTGCCAGCAGCCCTATTGGAGCGGGAGGGAGAGATACGCAGTATTTT